This T cell receptor beta chain originates from a study of cytomegalovirus exposure and HLA in healthy donors. General study results and limits: In a later analysis, DRB1 alleles had the most associated TCRs; HLA-C alleles the fewest. In a later analysis, compared with equally common non-associated chains, HLA-associated beta chains were more expanded.

The primer mix had 60 Vbeta and 13 Jbeta primers. The protocol was immunoSEQ multiplex PCR, while the TCRdb copy is restricted to in-frame clones and leaves out a portion. The top ten clones hold over 2% of a sample with approximately 190,000 clones, roughly four fifths of them seen once. With respect to this clone: The antigen is not known.

The study sampled nominally healthy donors, though unrecorded immune exposures were likely. The CDR3 spans 13 residues. Germline V CDR1 and CDR2: MNHEY, SVGAGI. V lost 6 bases to trimming and J lost 11 bases; unmatched junction nucleotides: 8. The rearrangement joins TRBV6-5 to TRBJ1-5, with 9 bases aligning to TRBD1. This sequence originates from a woman aged 30 to 39 in good health and CMV-seropositive. Sequences were obtained from PBMCs. This chain's CDR3 is CASSYDRGMTQHF. CDR3 DNA: TGTGCCAGCAGCTACGACAGGGGGATGACCCAGCATTTT.